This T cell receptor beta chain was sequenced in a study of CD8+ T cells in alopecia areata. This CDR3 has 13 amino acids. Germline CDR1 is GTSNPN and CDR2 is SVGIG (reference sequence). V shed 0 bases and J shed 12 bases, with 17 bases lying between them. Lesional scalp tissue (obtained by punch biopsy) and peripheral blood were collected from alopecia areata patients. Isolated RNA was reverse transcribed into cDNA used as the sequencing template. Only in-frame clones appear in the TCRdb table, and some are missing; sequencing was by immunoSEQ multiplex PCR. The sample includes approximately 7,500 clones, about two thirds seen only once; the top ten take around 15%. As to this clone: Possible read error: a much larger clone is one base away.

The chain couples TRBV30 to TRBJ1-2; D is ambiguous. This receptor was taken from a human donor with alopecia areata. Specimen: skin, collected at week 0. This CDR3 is CAWSVSRYFVNTF. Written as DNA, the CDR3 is TGTGCCTGGAGTGTCTCCAGGTATTTTGTCAACACCTTC.